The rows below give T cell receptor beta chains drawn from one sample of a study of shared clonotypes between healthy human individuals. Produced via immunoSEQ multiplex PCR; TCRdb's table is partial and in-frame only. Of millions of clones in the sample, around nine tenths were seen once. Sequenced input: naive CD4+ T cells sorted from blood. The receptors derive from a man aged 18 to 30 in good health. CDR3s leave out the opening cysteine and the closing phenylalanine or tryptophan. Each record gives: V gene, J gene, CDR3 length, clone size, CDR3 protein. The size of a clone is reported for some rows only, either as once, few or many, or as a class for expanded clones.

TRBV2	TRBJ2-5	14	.	ASSLTSGGPKETQY
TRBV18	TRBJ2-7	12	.	ASSPGSQGYEQY
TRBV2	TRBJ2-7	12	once	ASSPEQGSYEQY
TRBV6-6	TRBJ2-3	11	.	ASKTGSTDTQY
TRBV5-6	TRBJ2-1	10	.	ASSLDYNEQF
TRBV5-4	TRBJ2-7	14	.	ASSLGLAGGPYEQY
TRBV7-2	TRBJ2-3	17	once	ASSLVLLGSGGALDTQY
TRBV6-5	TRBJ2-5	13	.	ASSAGGANQETQY
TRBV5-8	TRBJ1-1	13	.	ASSFDGTGTSQAF
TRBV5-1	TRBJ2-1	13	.	ASSLGGSSYNEQF
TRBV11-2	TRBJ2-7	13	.	ASSGYRGGGYEQY
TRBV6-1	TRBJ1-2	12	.	ASSALGAGYGYT
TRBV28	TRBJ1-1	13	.	ASSWKGWDKTEAF
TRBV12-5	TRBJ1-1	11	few	ASGLTGSTEAF
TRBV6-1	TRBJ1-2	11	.	ASRAASEYGYT
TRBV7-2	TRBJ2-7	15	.	ASSLVATGRGSYEQY
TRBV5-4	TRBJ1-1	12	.	ASSHDPMNTEAF
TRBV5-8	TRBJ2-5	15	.	ASSLWAVAGGLETQY
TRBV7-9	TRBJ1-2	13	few	ASSLAAGQGYGYT
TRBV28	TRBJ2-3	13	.	ASSPGTGITDTQY
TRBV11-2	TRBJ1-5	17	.	ASSLESEGRGRDNQPQH
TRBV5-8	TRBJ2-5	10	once	ASSPNRETQY
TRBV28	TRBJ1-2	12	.	ASSQGQGGYGYT
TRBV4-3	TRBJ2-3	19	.	ASSQDTGQGLLAGVADTQY
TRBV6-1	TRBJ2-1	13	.	ASSSDRWDYNEQF
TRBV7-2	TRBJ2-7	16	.	ASSLRGPVAGVAYEQY
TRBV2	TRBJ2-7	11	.	ASYQYSSYEQY
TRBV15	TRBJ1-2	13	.	ATRQTGPQVYGYT
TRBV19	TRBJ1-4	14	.	ASSAIWAATNEKLF
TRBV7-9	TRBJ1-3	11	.	ASTPGTGNTIY
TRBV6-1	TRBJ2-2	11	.	AIRGVNTGELF
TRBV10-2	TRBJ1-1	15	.	ASRLKPGQGENTEAF
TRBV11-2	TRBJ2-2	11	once	ASDGLNTGELF
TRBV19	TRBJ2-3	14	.	ASSSRRIESTDTQY
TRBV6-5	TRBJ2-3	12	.	ASRDGGSTDTQY
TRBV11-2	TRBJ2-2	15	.	ASSLMAGGDFTGELF
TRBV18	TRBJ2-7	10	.	ASSLSNYEQY
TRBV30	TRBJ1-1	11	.	AWTPTGNTEAF
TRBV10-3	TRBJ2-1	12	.	AQHKREGYNEQF
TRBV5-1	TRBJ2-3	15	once	ASSLLTSGGPEDTQY
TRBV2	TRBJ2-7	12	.	ASNQQGPSYEQY
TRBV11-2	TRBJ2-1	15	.	ASSLGVWTKVYNEQF